These 20 T cell receptor beta chains share one sample of origin, sequenced in a study of blood T cells in healthy people across ages. A second PCR, run for about 6 to 12 cycles, used a sample-barcoded 5' primer plus a J-beta primer mix. Each CDR3 protein is one row after TCRdb ran MiXCR on the 5' RACE reads. The sample comprises 540,000 or so distinct CDR3 sequences, around 48% of which are singletons, and 20% to 25% rests with the top ten. The sample consisted of blood. These receptors were collected from a man older than 75 in good health.

This clonotype was picked up a small number of times. The rearrangement uses TRBV29-1 and TRBJ2-3, with 7 bases identical to TRBD2. Germline CDR1 reads SQVTM; CDR2 reads ANQGSEA. V shed 3 bases and J 2 bases; nucleotides not matched to a gene: 5. The CDR3 totals 14 residues. The CDR3 loop reads CSVDGLADTDTQYF. The CDR3 DNA follows: TGCAGCGTTGACGGGCTAGCGGACACAGATACGCAGTATTTT.

This clonotype was observed many times. The gene calls are TRBV20-1 and TRBJ2-5, with D possibly being TRBD1 (5 bases). The CDR3 contains 12 residues. CDR1 DFQATT and CDR2 SNEGSKA come from the germline V gene (reference sequence). V lost 3 bases to trimming and J lost 7 bases, with 12 bases between them. The CDR3 DNA reads as TGCAGTGCTAGCATGGGGCCACGGACCCAGTACTTC. Amino acids: CSASMGPRTQYF.

The chain couples TRBV7-2 to TRBJ2-3; D is undetermined. The V gene's germline CDR1 is SGHTA and CDR2 FQGNSA. V lost 1 base to trimming and J lost 2 bases, with 13 bases between them. This CDR3 is built from 16 residues. The CDR3 region is CASSLEHRSSTDTQYF. The CDR3 bases are TGTGCCAGCAGCTTAGAACATCGGAGCTCCACAGATACGCAGTATTTT.

This rearrangement joins TRBV18 to TRBJ1-2; the match to TRBD1 covers 7 bases. This CDR3 contains 15 residues. The germline CDR1 and CDR2 sequences are KGHSH and LQKENI. J lost 5 bases, V lost 2 bases, and 8 bases had no gene match. The CDR3: CASSPGTDRDYGYTF. CDR3 sequence (DNA): TGTGCCAGCTCACCAGGAACAGACAGGGATTATGGCTACACCTTC.

V gene TRBV27 combines with J gene TRBJ2-5; tentative D call: TRBD1 (6 bases). CDR3 length: 12 residues. Germline values: CDR1 MNHEY, CDR2 SMNVEV (reference sequence). Trimming removed 3 bases from V and 9 bases from J, with 11 bases in between. The CDR3: CASSFRGGAQYF. CDR3 coding DNA: TGTGCCAGCAGTTTCAGGGGTGGGGCCCAGTACTTC.

The rearrangement links TRBV6-5 to TRBJ2-5; TRBD2 matches at 16 bases. There are 18 residues in the CDR3. With V trimmed by 2 bases and J by 11 bases, 14 bases remained unmatched. Germline V gene lookup returns CDR1 MNHEY and CDR2 SVGAGI. For the CDR3, the DNA is TGTGCCAGCAGTTACGGGACTAGCGGGAGGGCCGGTGGTATTGAGCAGTACTTC. Protein: CASSYGTSGRAGGIEQYF.

This clonotype was observed a few times. V is TRBV4-2 and J is TRBJ2-7, with D unresolved. This CDR3 is 14 amino acids long. Germline CDR1 and CDR2: LGHNA and YNFKEQ. Trimming removed 0 bases at V and 4 bases at J, with 10 bases between. CDR3 sequence (DNA): TGTGCCAGCAGCCAAGAGAAGTCCGCATACGAGCAGTACTTC. Encoded protein: CASSQEKSAYEQYF.

This chain links TRBV24-1 with TRBJ2-7, with D unclear. The CDR3 runs 15 residues. V lost 2 bases to trimming and J lost 0 bases, with 10 bases between them. The germline V gene has CDR1 KGHDR and CDR2 SFDVKD. CDR3 coding DNA: TGTGCCACCAGTGATTCGGCGAGAAGCTCCTACGAGCAGTACTTC. Protein: CATSDSARSSYEQYF.

The rearrangement links TRBV7-2 to TRBJ2-3, with D perhaps TRBD2 (5 bases). The germline gives CDR1 SGHTA, CDR2 FQGNSA. The V end was cut by 4 bases, the J end by 1 base, with 24 bases between. The CDR3 runs 19 residues. The CDR3, as DNA: TGTGCCAGCAGCTCCCCCTTCGGACTGCGAACAACTGGCACAGATACGCAGTATTTT. Amino acid sequence: CASSSPFGLRTTGTDTQYF. Looking up the rest from reference TRBV7-2 and TRBJ2-3 gives the full variable domain: GAGVSQSPSNKVTEKGKDVELRCDPISGHTALYWYRQSLGQGLEFLIYFQGNSAPDKSGLPSDRFSAERTGGSVSTLTIQRTQQEDSAVYLCASSSPFGLRTTGTDTQYFGPGTRLTVL.

This clonotype has more than one count but fewer than ten. This chain connects TRBV29-1 to TRBJ1-1, with D possibly TRBD1 on 6 matching bases. Trimming shortened V by 1 base and J by 7 bases, and 13 bases separated the two germline ends. The CDR3 contains 13 residues. Germline CDR1 and CDR2: SQVTM and ANQGSEA. The CDR3 protein is CSVEGDTRDEAFF. CDR3 DNA: TGCAGCGTTGAAGGGGACACCCGAGATGAAGCTTTCTTT. The full variable domain, completed using reference TRBV29-1 and TRBJ1-1, is SAVISQKPSRDICQRGTSLTIQCQVDSQVTMMFWYRQQPGQSLTLIATANQGSEATYESGFVIDKFPISRPNLTFSTLTVSNMSPEDSSIYLCSVEGDTRDEAFFGQGTRLTVV.

The rearrangement links TRBV29-1 to TRBJ2-4; the match to TRBD1 covers 7 bases. With the DNA end fitting TRBJ2-7 better, the J assignment may be wrong. CDR1 and CDR2 from the germline V gene are SQVTM and ANQGSEA. This CDR3 is 14 amino acids long. The CDR3 sequence: CSVSRPGQLYEQYF. The CDR3 DNA reads TGCAGCGTCAGCCGCCCGGGACAGCTTTACGAGCAGTACTTC.

V is TRBV10-3 and J is TRBJ2-3; D is uncertain. Germline V gene lookup returns CDR1 ENHRY and CDR2 SYGVKD. The CDR3 has 12 residues. V was cut by 5 bases and J by 2 bases, with 5 bases left in between. The CDR3 DNA is TGTGCCATCAGTTCCACCACAGATACGCAGTATTTT. This encodes CAISSTTDTQYF.

The chain employs TRBV9 and TRBJ2-1, with D possibly being TRBD1 or TRBD2 (5 bases each). Trimming took 2 bases from V and 0 from J, leaving 15 bases between them. The germline CDR1 and CDR2 sequences are SGDLS and YYNGEE. The CDR3 spans 17 residues. Here the CDR3 reads CASSVAQGASSYNEQFF. The CDR3 DNA sequence: TGTGCCAGCAGCGTGGCCCAGGGAGCGAGCTCCTACAATGAGCAGTTCTTC.

V is TRBV20-1 and J is TRBJ1-5, with D possibly matching TRBD1 (5 bases). Germline CDR1 reads DFQATT; CDR2 reads SNEGSKA (reference sequence). V was clipped by 7 bases and J by 5 bases, with 18 bases between them. CDR3 length: 14 amino acids. Written as DNA, the CDR3 is TGCAGTGGGAACGAAGGGGAAATTTATCAGCCCCAGCATTTT. It is translated as CSGNEGEIYQPQHF.

The J gene is TRBJ2-3, the V gene TRBV18; D is ambiguous. This CDR3 is 13 amino acids long. Deletions cut 2 bases from V and 4 bases from J, with 7 bases between. Germline loops: CDR1 KGHSH, CDR2 LQKENI. CDR3 loop: CASSPSASDTQYF. The CDR3, as DNA: TGTGCCAGCTCACCATCGGCCTCAGATACGCAGTATTTT. Combining the CDR3 with reference TRBV18 and TRBJ2-3 gives the whole variable domain NAGVMQNPRHLVRRRGQEARLRCSPMKGHSHVYWYRQLPEEGLKFMVYLQKENIIDESGMPKERFSAEFPKEGPSILRIQQVVRGDSAAYFCASSPSASDTQYFGPGTRLTVL.

This clonotype has just a few counts. The J gene is TRBJ1-4, the V gene TRBV30; possible D gene TRBD1, 6 bases. With 2 bases removed from V and 11 bases from J, the gap between germline ends came to 24 bases. Germline assignment: CDR1 GTSNPN and CDR2 SVGIG (reference sequence). The CDR3 is made up of 16 amino acids. The CDR3 here is CAWSTQGAGAPVKLFF. In DNA, the CDR3 is TGTGCCTGGAGTACCCAGGGTGCAGGGGCCCCAGTCAAACTGTTTTTT.

Notes on this clonotype: A read error may explain this, as a much larger clone is one base away. The chain is built from TRBV7-2 and TRBJ2-3, with no clear D. In germline, CDR1 is SGHTA, CDR2 FQGNSA. The length of the CDR3 is 14 residues. CDR3 region: CASSVAIDTDTQYF. The CDR3 coding sequence is TGTGCCAGCAGCGTAGCTATCGACACAGATACGCAGTATTTT. Full variable domain (remainder filled in from reference TRBV7-2 and TRBJ2-3): GAGVSQSPSNKVTEKGKDVELRCDPISGHTALYWYRQSLGQGLEFLIYFQGNSAPDKSGLPSDRFSAERTGGSVSTLTIQRTQQEDSAVYLCASSVAIDTDTQYFGPGTRLTVL.

This clonotype is a singleton in its sample. The chain employs TRBV20-1 and TRBJ1-3; unclear D gene. Trimming took 0 bases from V and 7 from J, leaving 13 bases between them. This CDR3 comprises 14 residues. Germline CDR1 DFQATT, CDR2 SNEGSKA (reference sequence). CDR3 sequence reads: CSAREGSRGNTIYF. CDR3 in DNA: TGCAGTGCTAGAGAGGGGTCCCGTGGGAACACCATATATTTT.

At least ten counts were recorded for this clonotype. The chain combines TRBV6-6 with TRBJ2-5, with D possibly TRBD2 on 7 matching bases. The CDR3 covers 15 residues. Trimming shortened V by 0 bases and J by 2 bases, and 10 bases separated the two germline ends. The germline CDR1 and CDR2 sequences are MNHNY and SVGAGI (reference sequence). CDR3 region: CASSYSGRGQETQYF. The CDR3 bases are TGTGCCAGCAGTTACTCGGGGAGGGGGCAAGAGACCCAGTACTTC.

The table lists this clonotype with a few counts. This sequence may be a read error, since a much larger clone differs from it by one base. This rearrangement joins TRBV29-1 to TRBJ1-2; D remains ambiguous. V lost 5 bases and J 3 bases, leaving 16 bases between the germline ends. The CDR3 is made up of 14 amino acids. Per the germline V gene, CDR1 is SQVTM and CDR2 is ANQGSEA. The DNA of the CDR3 is TGCAGCGTTACTGTCGTGGGTCAAGACTATGGCTACACCTTC. This codes for CSVTVVGQDYGYTF. The whole variable domain, filled in from reference TRBV29-1 and TRBJ1-2, reads SAVISQKPSRDICQRGTSLTIQCQVDSQVTMMFWYRQQPGQSLTLIATANQGSEATYESGFVIDKFPISRPNLTFSTLTVSNMSPEDSSIYLCSVTVVGQDYGYTFGSGTRLTVV.